Presented here are 26 T cell receptor beta chains from one specimen sequenced in a study of blood T cell repertoires in COVID-19. This table comes from immunoSEQ multiplex PCR, and its TCRdb copy is limited to in-frame clones, with some not included. This sample has 250,000 or so clones, with roughly 86% found just once. Material for sequencing was peripheral blood. These receptors all stem from a woman aged 55-69 years with COVID-19, enrolled during active disease.

CDR3 protein: CASSAWGVQNRADTQYF. The CDR3 coding sequence is TGTGCCAGCAGCGCCTGGGGGGTACAGAACCGGGCAGATACGCAGTATTTT. The rearrangement joins TRBV9 to TRBJ2-3, with D possibly TRBD2 on 6 matching bases. Germline assignment: CDR1 SGDLS and CDR2 YYNGEE. This CDR3 has 17 residues. V was shortened by 3 bases and J by 4 bases, with 21 bases between the two germline ends. Full variable domain (outside the CDR3, taken from reference TRBV9 and TRBJ2-3): DSGVTQTPKHLITATGQRVTLRCSPRSGDLSVYWYQQSLDQGLQFLIQYYNGEERAKGNILERFSAQQFPDLHSELNLSSLELGDSALYFCASSAWGVQNRADTQYFGPGTRLTVL.

V and J are TRBV5-4 and TRBJ1-2, with 9 nucleotides matching TRBD1. Germline trimming cut 1 base from V and 4 bases from J; bases unmatched to any gene: 5. The CDR3 extends over 15 amino acids. Germline loops: CDR1 SGHNT, CDR2 YYREEE (reference sequence). In nucleotides, the CDR3 is TGTGCCAGCAGCTTGATGGGGACAGGGACCTATGGCTACACCTTC. Amino acids: CASSLMGTGTYGYTF.

The gene calls are TRBV7-9 and TRBJ1-4; weak D call: TRBD1 (5 bases). The V end lost 3 bases, the J end lost 7 bases, and 15 bases lay between the germline ends. The CDR3 has 15 amino acids. The V gene's germline CDR1 is SEHNR and CDR2 FQNEAQ (reference sequence). CDR3 region: CASSFMGSGGEKLFF. In DNA, the CDR3 is TGTGCCAGCAGCTTCATGGGATCCGGGGGTGAAAAACTGTTTTTT.

The chain couples TRBV5-1 to TRBJ1-4, with TRBD1 identical over 10 bases. After removal of 2 bases from V and 8 bases from J, the junction contained 6 bases not matched to a gene. Germline V gene lookup returns CDR1 SGHRS and CDR2 YFSETQ. The CDR3 is made up of 15 amino acids. The CDR3 sequence is CASSFSGTGEEKLFF. Here the CDR3 DNA reads TGCGCCAGCAGCTTTTCCGGGACAGGGGAGGAAAAACTGTTTTTT.

This clone has just one count. The chain combines TRBV30 with TRBJ2-1; TRBD1 matches 7 bases. Germline CDR1 is GTSNPN and CDR2 is SVGIG (reference sequence). This CDR3 comprises 15 residues. V was clipped by 3 bases and J by 5 bases; unmatched bases: 10. The CDR3 reads CAWSDPGQRNNEQFF. The CDR3 nucleotides are TGTGCCTGGAGCGATCCGGGACAGCGCAACAATGAGCAGTTCTTC. Supplemented by reference TRBV30 and TRBJ2-1, the full variable domain reads SQTIHQWPATLVQPVGSPLSLECTVEGTSNPNLYWYRQAAGRGLQLLFYSVGIGQISSEVPQNLSASRPQDRQFILSSKKLLLSDSGFYLCAWSDPGQRNNEQFFGPGTRLTVL.

The V and J genes are TRBV5-8 and TRBJ1-5, with a possible D match to TRBD1 (6 bases). Germline V gene lookup returns CDR1 SGHTS and CDR2 YDEGEE. The length of the CDR3 is 15 residues. V gave up 1 base and J gave up 5 bases, with 13 bases separating them. The CDR3 is CASSLSRGQYQPQHF. The CDR3 DNA sequence: TGTGCCAGCAGCTTGTCCAGGGGTCAATATCAGCCCCAGCATTTT.

This clone was detected a few times. The chain uses TRBV7-9 and TRBJ2-7, with TRBD1 matching 8 bases. J was trimmed by 2 bases and V by 5 bases; bases with no gene match: 5. This CDR3 region has 14 residues. Germline loops: CDR1 SEHNR, CDR2 FQNEAQ (reference sequence). The CDR3 loop reads CASSLSGQAYEQYF. In nucleotides, the CDR3 is TGTGCCAGCAGCCTCTCGGGACAGGCCTACGAGCAGTACTTC.

V and J are TRBV7-8 and TRBJ1-1, with TRBD1 matching over 7 bases. Germline CDR1 is SGHVS and CDR2 is FQNEAQ. V shed 5 bases and J 1 base; nucleotides not matched to a gene: 7. This CDR3 has 15 amino acids. Written as DNA, the CDR3 is TGTGCCAGCAGCCCCCGACAGGGTAGGAACACTGAAGCTTTCTTT. As protein: CASSPRQGRNTEAFF.

V is TRBV29-1 and J is TRBJ1-5; no reliable D call. CDR1 SQVTM and CDR2 ANQGSEA come from the germline V gene. The CDR3 extends over 12 amino acids. V lost 6 bases and J 0 bases, leaving 6 bases between the germline ends. Here the CDR3 reads CSVGDSNQPQHF. The CDR3 DNA follows: TGCAGCGTCGGAGATAGCAATCAGCCCCAGCATTTT.

The V gene is TRBV5-1, the J gene TRBJ1-2; D ambiguous. Between the trimmed V and J ends, which lost 1 base and 0 bases, there was a span of 7 bases. Germline values: CDR1 SGHRS, CDR2 YFSETQ. The CDR3 runs 14 residues. The CDR3 spells CASSLFRSNYGYTF. For the CDR3, the DNA is TGCGCCAGCAGCTTGTTCCGGTCTAACTATGGCTACACCTTC.

The chain couples TRBV10-2 to TRBJ2-4, with D possibly being TRBD2 (5 bases). This CDR3 has 17 residues. V was pared by 5 bases and J by 0 bases, with 17 bases between. Germline CDR1 reads WSHSY; CDR2 reads SAAADI. The CDR3 loop reads CASSRIPPEGAKNIQYF. The CDR3 DNA follows: TGCGCCAGCAGTCGTATTCCGCCTGAGGGAGCCAAAAACATTCAGTACTTC.

This clone was counted a few times. The chain has TRBV6-2 or TRBV6-3 and TRBJ1-5; the D gene is possibly TRBD1 (6 bases). The CDR3 has 15 amino acids. Per germline, CDR1 MNHEY and CDR2 SVGEGT. V was clipped by 6 bases and J by 0 bases, with 12 bases between them. The CDR3 coding sequence is TGTGCCAGCAGCAGGACAGCGTATAGCAATCAGCCCCAGCATTTT. It translates to CASSRTAYSNQPQHF.

V usage is TRBV21-1 and J usage is TRBJ2-7; no check of the table's D call, TRBD1, against the DNA was made. TRBV21-1 is a recognized pseudogene. The CDR3 is made up of 13 amino acids. CDR3 in DNA: TGTGCCAGCAGCAAAGGACAGGCGTACGAGCAGTACTTC. It translates to CASSKGQAYEQYF.

V usage is TRBV27 and J usage is TRBJ2-7, with 7 nucleotides matching TRBD2. Germline V gene data show CDR1 as MNHEY and CDR2 as SMNVEV (reference sequence). V lost 5 bases to trimming and J lost 3 bases; unmatched junction nucleotides: 4. CDR3 length: 13 residues. The CDR3, as DNA: TGTGCCAGCAGTCCTCCGGGAGGCTACGAGCAGTACTTC. Encoded protein: CASSPPGGYEQYF.

CDR3 protein: CASSQGPQGAATEAFF. The CDR3 nucleotides read TGCGCCAGCAGTCAGGGACCACAGGGGGCGGCCACTGAAGCTTTCTTT. V gene TRBV23-1 combines with J gene TRBJ1-1; 9 bases match TRBD1. TRBV23-1 is labeled an ORF, and its function is uncertain. The CDR3 is 16 residues long. V trimming: 3 bases; J trimming: 4 bases; junction bases outside the gene matches: 9.

The chain links TRBV9 to TRBJ1-5, with 9 bases that match TRBD1. CDR1 and CDR2 from the germline V gene are SGDLS and YYNGEE. The CDR3 is 17 residues long. Losses at the gene ends were 3 bases for V and 5 bases for J; bases not matched to a gene: 12. The CDR3 nucleotides read TGTGCCAGCAGCGCGTCCCCTGGGACAGGGTCTGATCAGCCCCAGCATTTT. Protein sequence: CASSASPGTGSDQPQHF.

V usage is TRBV9 and J usage is TRBJ1-3, with a weak D call TRBD1 (6 bases). Germline V gene lookup returns CDR1 SGDLS and CDR2 YYNGEE. Trimming cost V 3 bases and J 2 bases, with 9 bases left between them. This CDR3 has 14 residues. The CDR3 loop reads CASSAQGTGNTIYF. DNA for the CDR3: TGTGCCAGCAGCGCTCAGGGGACTGGAAACACCATATATTTT.

The chain uses TRBV10-3 and TRBJ1-2; TRBD1 matches at 7 bases. The CDR3 runs 16 residues. Germline CDR1 ENHRY, CDR2 SYGVKD. The V segment lost 6 bases and the J segment 7 bases; nucleotides outside the gene matches: 17. The CDR3 is CAISLSRQGQMGGYTF. The CDR3 DNA is TGTGCCATCAGCCTCTCACGACAGGGACAAATGGGTGGCTACACCTTC.

In regard to this clone: Other DNA sequences in the same sample also yield this CDR3. This sequence joins TRBV5-1 and TRBJ1-1, with TRBD1 matching 7 bases. The CDR3 covers 14 residues. J was trimmed by 0 bases and V by 4 bases; bases with no gene match: 3. Germline V gene lookup returns CDR1 SGHRS and CDR2 YFSETQ. The CDR3: CASSGGQLNTEAFF. CDR3 nucleotides: TGCGCCAGCAGCGGGGGACAGCTGAACACTGAAGCTTTCTTT.

The chain links TRBV5-1 to TRBJ2-2; D gene uncertain. The germline gives CDR1 SGHRS, CDR2 YFSETQ. CDR3 length: 15 amino acids. The V end lost 4 bases, the J end lost 3 bases, and 13 bases lay between the germline ends. The CDR3 region has the DNA TGCGCCAGCAGCCCCGACTGGCTGGACACCGGGGAGCTGTTTTTT. Amino acid sequence: CASSPDWLDTGELFF.

This chain connects TRBV3-1 (or the pseudogene TRBV3-2) to TRBJ1-6, with 7 bases that match TRBD1. The germline CDR1 and CDR2 sequences are LGHDT and YNNKEL (reference sequence). This CDR3 is 15 amino acids long. The V gene end was trimmed by 1 base and the J gene end by 9 bases; junction bases not matched to a gene: 6. The CDR3 bases are TGTGCCAGCAGCCAAGTGCAGCCAGGGGGTTCACCCCTCCACTTT. Amino acids: CASSQVQPGGSPLHF.

The chain employs TRBV24-1 and TRBJ2-2, with D perhaps matching TRBD2 (5 bases). Germline assignment: CDR1 KGHDR and CDR2 SFDVKD. This CDR3 has 14 residues. V was trimmed by 9 bases and J by 1 base, leaving 11 bases between them. The CDR3 DNA is TGTGCCACCGGAGAGGCGGGGAACACCGGGGAGCTGTTTTTT. Its translation: CATGEAGNTGELFF.

This clone was seen a handful of times. The chain employs TRBV7-2 and TRBJ2-2; D not certain. The CDR3 loop spans 13 amino acids. The germline V gene encodes CDR1 SGHTA and CDR2 FQGNSA. Trimming cost V 4 bases and J 1 base, with 4 bases left between them. The CDR3 DNA sequence: TGTGCCAGCAGCTCTAAGAACACCGGGGAGCTGTTTTTT. It yields the protein CASSSKNTGELFF.

This clone was seen a handful of times. V is TRBV28 and J is TRBJ2-1; 7 bases agree with TRBD1. The CDR3 is 14 amino acids. Germline V gene data show CDR1 as MDHEN and CDR2 as SYDVKM. V was clipped by 8 bases and J by 1 base; unmatched bases: 5. CDR3 residues: CASLRDSSYNEQFF. The CDR3 nucleotides read TGTGCCAGCCTACGGGACAGTTCCTACAATGAGCAGTTCTTC.

V gene TRBV27 combines with J gene TRBJ2-1, with 8 bases that match TRBD2. The CDR3 length is 18 residues. Trimming took 2 bases from V and 4 from J; bases not matched to a gene: 13. Germline V CDR1 and CDR2: MNHEY, SMNVEV (reference sequence). The CDR3 sequence: CASSLLSSGRLLYNEQFF. The CDR3 DNA is TGTGCCAGCAGTTTACTGTCTAGCGGGCGCCTTCTGTACAATGAGCAGTTCTTC.

The sample holds a few counts of this clone. V is TRBV9 and J is TRBJ1-1; D might be TRBD1 (6 bases). CDR1 and CDR2 (germline): SGDLS, YYNGEE. The CDR3 is 14 residues long. V was clipped by 4 bases and J by 5 bases, with 15 bases between them. In DNA form, the CDR3 reads TGTGCCAGCAGCAAGGAAGGGGGACGAACTGAAGCTTTCTTT. Translated: CASSKEGGRTEAFF. Looking up the rest from reference TRBV9 and TRBJ1-1 gives the full variable domain: DSGVTQTPKHLITATGQRVTLRCSPRSGDLSVYWYQQSLDQGLQFLIQYYNGEERAKGNILERFSAQQFPDLHSELNLSSLELGDSALYFCASSKEGGRTEAFFGQGTRLTVV.